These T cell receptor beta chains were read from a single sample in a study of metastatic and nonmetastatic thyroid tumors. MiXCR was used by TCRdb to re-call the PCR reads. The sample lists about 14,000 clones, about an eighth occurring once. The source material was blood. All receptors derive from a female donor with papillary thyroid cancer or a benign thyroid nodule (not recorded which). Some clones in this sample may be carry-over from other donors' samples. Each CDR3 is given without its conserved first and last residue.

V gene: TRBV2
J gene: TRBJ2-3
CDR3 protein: ASRAPGPTDTQY

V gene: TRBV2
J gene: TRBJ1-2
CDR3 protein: ASARPTGADT

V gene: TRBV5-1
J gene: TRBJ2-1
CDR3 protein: ASSLTPLGQGANEQF

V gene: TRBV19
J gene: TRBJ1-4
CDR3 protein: ASSISPLFDTLGRKLF

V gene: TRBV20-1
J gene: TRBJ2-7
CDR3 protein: SAPPGLAFYEQY

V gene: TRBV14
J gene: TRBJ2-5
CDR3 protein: ASSAPGLGMQETQY

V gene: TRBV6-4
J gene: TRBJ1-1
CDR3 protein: ASSSQTNTEAF

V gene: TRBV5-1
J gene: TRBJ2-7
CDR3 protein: ASSLEFSGRFDEQY

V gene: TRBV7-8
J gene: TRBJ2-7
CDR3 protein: ASSLEQGSAYEQY

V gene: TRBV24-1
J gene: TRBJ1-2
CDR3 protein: ASSPGGGSHGYT

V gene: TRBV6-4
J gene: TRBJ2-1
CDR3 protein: ASSDSPERTNEQF

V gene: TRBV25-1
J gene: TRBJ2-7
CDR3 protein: ASSDARGFGGYEQY

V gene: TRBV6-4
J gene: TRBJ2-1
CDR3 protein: ASSDPLGAGFLSYNEQF

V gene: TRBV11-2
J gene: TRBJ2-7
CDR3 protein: ASSLGLAENYEQY

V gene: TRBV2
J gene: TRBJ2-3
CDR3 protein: AIKVERVLGTDTQY

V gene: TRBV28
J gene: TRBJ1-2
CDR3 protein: ASSRWDRDSLGYGYT

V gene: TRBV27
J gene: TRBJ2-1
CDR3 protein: ASSLSGGAYNEQF

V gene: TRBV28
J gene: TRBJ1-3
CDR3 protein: ANSPGSRSGGNTIY

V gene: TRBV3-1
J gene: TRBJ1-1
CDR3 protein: ASSQEGPMNTEAF

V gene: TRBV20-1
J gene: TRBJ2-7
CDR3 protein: SAGPPGTGNHEQY

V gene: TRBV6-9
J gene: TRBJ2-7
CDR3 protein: ASTCRSYEQY

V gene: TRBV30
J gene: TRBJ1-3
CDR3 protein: AWSVLSSGNTIY

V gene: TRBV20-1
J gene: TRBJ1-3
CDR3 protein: SARKTGGNTIY

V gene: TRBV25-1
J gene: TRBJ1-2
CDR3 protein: ASSERNRANGYT

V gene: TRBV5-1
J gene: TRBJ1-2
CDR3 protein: ASSRSGLAKDYGYT

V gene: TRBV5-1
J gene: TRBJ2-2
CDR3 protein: ASSFFRGTGELF

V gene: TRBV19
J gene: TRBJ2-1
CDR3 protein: ASSAPGLGGEQF

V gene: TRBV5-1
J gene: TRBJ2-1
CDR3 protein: ASSGGTTGGEQF

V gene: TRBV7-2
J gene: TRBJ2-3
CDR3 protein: ASSFTLLLAGADTQY

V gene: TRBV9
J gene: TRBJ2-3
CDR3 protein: ASSAGLAGGVDTQY

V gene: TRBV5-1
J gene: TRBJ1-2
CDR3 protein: ASSLGQEAYGYT

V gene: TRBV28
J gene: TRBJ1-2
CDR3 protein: ASSRDGLNGYT

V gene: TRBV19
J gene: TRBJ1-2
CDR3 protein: ASSLTGTGGYT

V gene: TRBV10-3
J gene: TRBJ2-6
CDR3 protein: ATGTGVNSGANVMT

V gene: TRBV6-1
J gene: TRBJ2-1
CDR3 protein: ASSPQGEGNEQF

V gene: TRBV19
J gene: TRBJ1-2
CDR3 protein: ASSTPTGYNYGYT

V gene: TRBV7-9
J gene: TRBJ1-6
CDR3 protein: ASSPDARSPLH

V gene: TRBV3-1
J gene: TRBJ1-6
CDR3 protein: ASSQAPQNNSPLH

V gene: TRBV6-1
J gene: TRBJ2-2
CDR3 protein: ASSGITGTPWELF

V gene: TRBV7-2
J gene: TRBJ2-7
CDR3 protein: ASSSEASGRAKY

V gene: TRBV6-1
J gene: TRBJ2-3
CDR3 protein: ASSQTGGAAAGTQY